These 32 T cell receptor beta chains came from one sample sequenced in a study of cytomegalovirus exposure and HLA in healthy donors (dated by TCRdb to 2017 to 2019). The method was the immunoSEQ multiplex PCR assay. The multiplex PCR relied on a mix of 60 forward primers for TCR Vbeta segments and 13 reverse primers for TCR Jbeta segments. Here the immuneACCESS table is served through TCRdb, limited to in-frame sequences with V and J called. Missing clones are a known gap in these copies; in checked studies unresolved V genes cover under half, and the rest lacks a known reason. This sample lists roughly 140,000 clones; roughly 82% were detected once. The top ten clonotypes cover approximately 5.7% of the sample. The sequencing input was PBMCs. All receptors come from a man younger than 40 in good health and CMV-seropositive.

The V call is TRBV4-1, the J call TRBJ1-5; 11 bases fit TRBD1. Germline V gives CDR1 MGHRA, CDR2 YSYEKL. CDR3 length equals 18 residues. J was trimmed by 6 bases and V by 2 bases; bases with no gene match: 12. The CDR3 nucleotides read TGCGCCAGCAGCCAATCCCCCCGACCGGGACAGGGGGGTCAGCCCCAGCATTTT. Amino acids: CASSQSPRPGQGGQPQHF.

This sequence joins TRBV2 and TRBJ1-2, with 7 bases aligning to TRBD1. This CDR3 has 13 amino acids. Losses at the gene ends were 7 bases for V and 6 bases for J; bases not matched to a gene: 8. Germline CDR1 and CDR2: SNHLY and FYNNEI. This CDR3 is CASNWQGGHGYTF. The DNA of the CDR3 is TGTGCCAGCAATTGGCAGGGGGGTCATGGCTACACCTTC. The variable domain in full, completed from reference TRBV2 and TRBJ1-2, reads EPEVTQTPSHQVTQMGQEVILRCVPISNHLYFYWYRQILGQKVEFLVSFYNNEISEKSEIFDDQFSVERPDGSNFTLKIRSTKLEDSAMYFCASNWQGGHGYTFGSGTRLTVV.

V is TRBV7-9 and J is TRBJ2-3; perhaps TRBD2 as D (5 bases). The CDR3 extends over 16 amino acids. Germline loops: CDR1 SEHNR, CDR2 FQNEAQ (reference sequence). V shed 6 bases and J shed 2 bases, with 18 bases lying between them. The CDR3, as DNA: TGTGCCAGCAGTTTCCCTGAGACTACAACCACAGATACGCAGTATTTT. Protein sequence: CASSFPETTTTDTQYF. The complete variable domain, with remaining parts taken from reference TRBV7-9 and TRBJ2-3, reads DTGVSQNPRHKITKRGQNVTFRCDPISEHNRLYWYRQTLGQGPEFLTYFQNEAQLEKSRLLSDRFSAERPKGSFSTLEIQRTEQGDSAMYLCASSFPETTTTDTQYFGPGTRLTVL.

The chain couples TRBV11-3 to TRBJ2-1, with 8 positions matching TRBD1. This CDR3 region has 14 residues. V lost 4 bases to trimming and J lost 9 bases; unmatched junction nucleotides: 8. Germline CDR1 SGHNT, CDR2 YENEEA. The DNA for the CDR3 is TGTGCCAGCAGCTCGGACAGGGTCCGTAGTGAGCAGTTCTTC. Its translation: CASSSDRVRSEQFF.

The gene calls are TRBV7-2 and TRBJ2-1, with D perhaps TRBD2 (6 bases). Trimming took off 2 bases at V and 5 bases at J, with 19 bases between the two ends. The CDR3 length is 17 residues. Per germline, CDR1 SGHTA and CDR2 FQGNSA. The DNA of the CDR3 is TGTGCCAGCAGCTTAACTCTCATAGCGGCTCGAAACAATGAGCAGTTCTTC. Amino acids: CASSLTLIAARNNEQFF.

This rearrangement joins TRBV4-1 to TRBJ2-7; the match to TRBD1 covers 12 bases. CDR3 length: 15 residues. From germline, CDR1 is MGHRA and CDR2 YSYEKL. The trim removed 1 base at V and 4 bases at J, leaving 2 bases unmatched. Here the CDR3 reads CASSQGDRGPYEQYF. The CDR3 nucleotides are TGCGCCAGCAGCCAAGGGGACAGGGGGCCTTACGAGCAGTACTTC.

The chain joins TRBV28 to TRBJ1-4; 9 bases agree with TRBD1. The ends lost 5 bases at V and 1 base at J; junction bases unmatched: 8. The CDR3 contains 17 residues. Germline V gene lookup returns CDR1 MDHEN and CDR2 SYDVKM. The CDR3 DNA reads TGTGCCAGCAGTCGTACGACAGGGGGGTTAACTAATGAAAAACTGTTTTTT. Amino acids: CASSRTTGGLTNEKLFF.

The V call is TRBV7-2, the J call TRBJ2-3; a possible D gene is TRBD2 (6 bases). The CDR3 sequence is 13 residues long. Germline V CDR1 and CDR2: SGHTA, FQGNSA. The ends were cut back, 3 bases at V and 6 bases at J, with 10 bases in the middle. The CDR3 sequence is CASSLLSGDTQYF. The CDR3 coding sequence is TGTGCCAGCAGCTTGTTAAGCGGGGATACGCAGTATTTT.

J is TRBJ2-1 and V is TRBV2; D is undetermined. CDR3 length equals 16 residues. Per germline, CDR1 SNHLY and CDR2 FYNNEI. Between the trimmed V and J ends, which lost 2 bases and 1 base, there was a span of 12 bases. DNA of the CDR3: TGTGCCAGCAGTGAATTTGATGAGGCGTCCTACAATGAGCAGTTCTTC. This translates into CASSEFDEASYNEQFF. The variable domain in full, with the rest retrieved from reference TRBV2 and TRBJ2-1, is EPEVTQTPSHQVTQMGQEVILRCVPISNHLYFYWYRQILGQKVEFLVSFYNNEISEKSEIFDDQFSVERPDGSNFTLKIRSTKLEDSAMYFCASSEFDEASYNEQFFGPGTRLTVL.

This clone was observed a few times. The gene calls are TRBV6-6 and TRBJ2-1; no definite D call. CDR3 length: 12 amino acids. The V and J ends lost 7 bases and 9 bases respectively, with 13 bases between them. Germline CDR1 is MNHNY and CDR2 is SVGAGI (reference sequence). CDR3 bases: TGTGCCAGCAACTACCGGTCGGGTGAGCAGTTCTTC. Translation gives CASNYRSGEQFF.

This clone occurred a few times. This chain links TRBV4-3 with TRBJ1-4; 7 positions match TRBD1. This CDR3 spans 14 amino acids. Per the germline V gene, CDR1 is LGHNA and CDR2 is YSLEER. Germline trimming cut 4 bases from V and 4 bases from J; bases unmatched to any gene: 3. For the CDR3, the DNA is TGCGCCAGCAGCCGACAGGGTTATAATGAAAAACTGTTTTTT. Protein product: CASSRQGYNEKLFF.

This clone was detected a few times. The V and J genes are TRBV19 and TRBJ2-7, with 12 positions matching TRBD1. From germline, CDR1 is LNHDA and CDR2 SQIVND (reference sequence). Trimming took 4 bases from V and 6 from J; bases not matched to a gene: 10. The CDR3 has 16 amino acids. In nucleotides, the CDR3 is TGTGCCAGTAGTACCGAAACCGGGACAGGGGGCCTCGAGCAGTACTTC. Translating it yields CASSTETGTGGLEQYF. The variable domain in full, with the rest retrieved from reference TRBV19 and TRBJ2-7, is DGGITQSPKYLFRKEGQNVTLSCEQNLNHDAMYWYRQDPGQGLRLIYYSQIVNDFQKGDIAEGYSVSREKKESFPLTVTSAQKNPTAFYLCASSTETGTGGLEQYFGPGTRLTVT.

Written as DNA, the CDR3 is TGTGCCAGCAGTTTATCCCTACTAGCGGGAGGGCAAGAGACCCAGTACTTC. It translates to CASSLSLLAGGQETQYF. The rearrangement joins TRBV27 to TRBJ2-5; 13 positions match TRBD2. This CDR3 has 17 amino acids. V gave up 0 bases and J gave up 2 bases; unmatched junction bases: 3. Per germline, CDR1 MNHEY and CDR2 SMNVEV (reference sequence).

V is TRBV28 and J is TRBJ2-3; 10 bases are shared with TRBD2. The V gene end was trimmed by 8 bases and the J gene end by 2 bases; junction bases not matched to a gene: 10. The CDR3 totals 16 residues. The germline CDR1 and CDR2 sequences are MDHEN and SYDVKM. The CDR3 sequence is CASLGPAGGSTDTQYF. In DNA form, the CDR3 reads TGTGCCAGCCTGGGCCCAGCGGGAGGGTCCACAGATACGCAGTATTTT.

The chain combines TRBV2 with TRBJ1-3; D is ambiguous. The CDR3 runs to 14 residues. Trimming shortened V by 5 bases and J by 2 bases, and 10 bases separated the two germline ends. From germline, CDR1 is SNHLY and CDR2 FYNNEI. For the CDR3, the DNA is TGTGCCAGCAGTTCATGGGGAGCTGGAAACACCATATATTTT. Its translation: CASSSWGAGNTIYF.

This clone was seen just once. This chain uses TRBV29-1 with TRBJ1-1, with 7 bases matching TRBD1. With V trimmed by 7 bases and J by 5 bases, 4 bases remained unmatched. The CDR3 is 11 residues long. In germline, CDR1 is SQVTM, CDR2 ANQGSEA. DNA of the CDR3: TGCAGCGCCGACAGGGCAACTGAAGCTTTCTTT. Protein: CSADRATEAFF.

This chain connects TRBV30 to TRBJ2-3; weak D call: TRBD1 (6 bases). The CDR3 is made up of 15 amino acids. Looked up from germline, CDR1 is GTSNPN and CDR2 is SVGIG (reference sequence). Trimming took 0 bases from V and 2 from J, leaving 12 bases between them. Here the CDR3 reads CAWSVGHKSTDTQYF. The CDR3 coding sequence is TGTGCCTGGAGTGTGGGACACAAATCCACAGATACGCAGTATTTT.

This sequence joins TRBV19 and TRBJ1-1; D ambiguous. Trimming took off 5 bases at V and 4 bases at J, with 14 bases between the two ends. The CDR3 sequence is 14 residues long. Germline loops: CDR1 LNHDA, CDR2 SQIVND (reference sequence). The CDR3 sequence is CASSYDPVITEAFF. CDR3 bases: TGTGCCAGTAGTTACGATCCGGTAATCACTGAAGCTTTCTTT.

This chain joins TRBV5-4 and TRBJ1-1; D is uncertain. Germline CDR1 SGHNT, CDR2 YYREEE (reference sequence). The CDR3 runs to 13 residues. The V end lost 5 bases, the J end lost 2 bases, and 10 bases lay between the germline ends. CDR3 protein: CASSYLDNTEAFF. CDR3 nucleotide sequence: TGTGCCAGCAGTTACTTAGATAACACTGAAGCTTTCTTT.

The chain is built from TRBV5-1 and TRBJ2-2, with D perhaps matching TRBD2 (6 bases). Germline V gives CDR1 SGHRS, CDR2 YFSETQ. V lost 3 bases and J lost 0, with 9 bases in between. The CDR3 contains 15 residues. The CDR3 reads CASSSGTPNTGELFF. CDR3 DNA: TGCGCCAGCAGCTCCGGGACTCCGAACACCGGGGAGCTGTTTTTT.

This CDR3 reads CASSPLGQGTNEQFF. In nucleotides, the CDR3 is TGTGCCAGCAGCCCCCTAGGACAGGGGACCAATGAGCAGTTCTTC. This chain connects TRBV27 to TRBJ2-1; 9 nucleotides match TRBD1. The CDR3 extends over 15 amino acids. V was clipped by 6 bases and J by 6 bases; unmatched bases: 9. From germline, CDR1 is MNHEY and CDR2 SMNVEV (reference sequence).

This clone was seen a single time. The rearrangement links TRBV27 to TRBJ2-1; 9 nucleotides align to TRBD2. CDR3 length equals 13 residues. After removal of 6 bases from V and 6 bases from J, the junction contained 3 bases not matched to a gene. Germline assignment: CDR1 MNHEY and CDR2 SMNVEV (reference sequence). The CDR3 coding sequence is TGTGCCAGCAGACTAGCGGGCGGCAATGAGCAGTTCTTC. It specifies CASRLAGGNEQFF.

V gene TRBV25-1 combines with J gene TRBJ2-2; 10 nucleotides agree with TRBD1. The CDR3 loop spans 14 amino acids. Germline trimming cut 4 bases from V and 8 bases from J; bases unmatched to any gene: 4. Germline-derived CDR1 and CDR2 are MGHDK and SYGVNS. The CDR3, as DNA: TGTGCCAGCAGTGCCAGACAGGGGGCAGGGGAGCTGTTTTTT. Residues: CASSARQGAGELFF.

This clone has only a few counts. CDR3 sequence: CASSPDGSSGNTIYF. DNA of the CDR3: TGTGCCAGCAGTCCTGACGGGAGCTCTGGAAACACCATATATTTT. V gene TRBV27 combines with J gene TRBJ1-3; D unresolved. There are 15 residues in the CDR3. CDR1 is MNHEY, CDR2 SMNVEV, per germline (reference sequence). V dropped 5 bases and J dropped 0 bases, with 11 bases sitting between them.

V and J are TRBV7-2 and TRBJ1-2; D unresolved. The V end was cut by 4 bases, the J end by 4 bases, with 13 bases between. Germline CDR1 reads SGHTA; CDR2 reads FQGNSA. The CDR3 spans 14 residues. DNA of the CDR3: TGTGCCAGCAGCTACGGGTCCAAACCCTATGGCTACACCTTC. This translates into CASSYGSKPYGYTF.

This clone was counted a few times. This rearrangement joins TRBV27 to TRBJ2-1; tentatively, D is TRBD2 (5 bases). The V and J ends lost 1 base and 3 bases respectively, with 16 bases between them. The CDR3 sequence is 17 residues long. Germline-derived CDR1 and CDR2 are MNHEY and SMNVEV (reference sequence). The CDR3 DNA reads as TGTGCCAGCAGTTTATATTTCGGTGGTCGGGGCTACAATGAGCAGTTCTTC. Translation gives CASSLYFGGRGYNEQFF.

This sequence joins TRBV7-2 and TRBJ1-6; TRBD1 might be the D (5 bases). CDR1 is SGHTA and CDR2 is FQGNSA in the germline V gene. The CDR3 runs to 14 residues. The V gene lost 5 bases and the J gene lost 8 bases, with 13 bases spanning the gap. This chain's CDR3 is CASSHTGPDSPLHF. The CDR3, as DNA: TGTGCCAGCAGCCATACAGGCCCCGATTCACCCCTCCACTTT.

This chain links TRBV30 with TRBJ2-5; 10 nucleotides agree with TRBD2. CDR1 is GTSNPN, CDR2 SVGIG, per germline (reference sequence). V trimming: 2 bases; J trimming: 5 bases; junction bases outside the gene matches: 5. The CDR3 has 14 amino acids. The CDR3 DNA is TGTGCCTGGAGTCTGGGACTAGCGTGGGAGACCCAGTACTTC. Translating gives CAWSLGLAWETQYF.

CDR3 DNA sequence: TGTGCCACCAGCGTCGGGGGGGCGGGGGGAGATACGCAGTATTTT. Translation gives CATSVGGAGGDTQYF. The chain uses TRBV15 and TRBJ2-3; 8 bases map to TRBD2. Losses at the gene ends were 5 bases for V and 5 bases for J; bases not matched to a gene: 9. Germline-derived CDR1 and CDR2 are LNHNV and YYDKDF (reference sequence). The CDR3 runs 15 residues. Using reference TRBV15 and TRBJ2-3 for the parts outside the CDR3, the full variable domain is DAMVIQNPRYQVTQFGKPVTLSCSQTLNHNVMYWYQQKSSQAPKLLFHYYDKDFNNEADTPDNFQSRRPNTSFCFLDIRSPGLGDTAMYLCATSVGGAGGDTQYFGPGTRLTVL.

V usage is TRBV7-8 and J usage is TRBJ2-3, with TRBD2 identical over 9 bases. Looked up from germline, CDR1 is SGHVS and CDR2 is FQNEAQ. This CDR3 contains 17 residues. Unmatched junction bases numbered 13, after V lost 5 bases and J lost 4 bases. In DNA form, the CDR3 reads TGTGCCAGCAGCGCCCTTGGGGGCGGGGGGGCAGCAGATACGCAGTATTTT. Protein sequence: CASSALGGGGAADTQYF.

This chain connects TRBV10-3 to TRBJ2-3, with 10 bases lining up with TRBD2. The germline V gene encodes CDR1 ENHRY and CDR2 SYGVKD. The CDR3 runs 15 residues. J lost 6 bases, V lost 5 bases, and 8 bases had no gene match. The CDR3 spells CAISLAGGKSDTQYF. CDR3 in DNA: TGTGCCATCAGTTTAGCGGGGGGTAAATCGGATACGCAGTATTTT.

This chain joins TRBV4-2 and TRBJ2-1; TRBD2 agrees at 12 bases. Germline V gene data show CDR1 as LGHNA and CDR2 as YNFKEQ. V lost 8 bases, J lost 0 bases, and 14 bases stayed unmatched. The CDR3 has 19 residues. The CDR3 DNA reads TGTGCCAGCTCTCCGGGGCCAGGACTAGCGGGATACTCCTACAATGAGCAGTTCTTC. This translates into CASSPGPGLAGYSYNEQFF.